What follows are 21 T cell receptor beta chains derived from one specimen sequenced in a study of technical replicates of blood from a few donors. Sequencing was performed with immunoSEQ multiplex PCR; in TCRdb, only in-frame clones are kept and a portion is missing. Of some 75,000 clones listed, 96% are singletons. Sequenced material: T cells isolated from PBMCs. The receptors were gathered from a human donor in good health.

The chain combines TRBV2 with TRBJ2-7; 9 bases fit TRBD2. The CDR3 sequence is 14 residues long. Looked up from germline, CDR1 is SNHLY and CDR2 is FYNNEI. V shed 6 bases and J 9 bases; nucleotides not matched to a gene: 12. The CDR3 here is CASSPGLAVGGQYF. For the CDR3, the DNA is TGTGCCAGCAGCCCGGGACTAGCAGTAGGCGGGCAGTACTTC.

The chain uses TRBV7-8 and TRBJ1-1; D may be TRBD1 (6 bases). V dropped 0 bases and J dropped 10 bases, with 18 bases sitting between them. The length of the CDR3 is 15 residues. Germline V gene sequence: CDR1 SGHVS, CDR2 FQNEAQ. The CDR3 DNA reads TGTGCCAGCAGCTTAGCGCTAGAAGGACAGACGGGAGCTTTCTTT. Residues: CASSLALEGQTGAFF.

The V call is TRBV7-9, the J call TRBJ2-1; TRBD2 might be the D (5 bases). The CDR3 sequence is 14 residues long. Trimming removed 3 bases at V and 3 bases at J, with 9 bases between. From germline, CDR1 is SEHNR and CDR2 FQNEAQ (reference sequence). CDR3 loop: CASSFNSDYNEQFF. CDR3 nucleotides: TGTGCCAGCAGCTTCAATAGCGACTACAATGAGCAGTTCTTC.

The chain is built from TRBV9 and TRBJ2-1, with 10 bases matching TRBD2. The CDR3 has 15 amino acids. Trimming at V came to 1 base and at J to 4 bases, leaving 2 bases not matched to a gene. Germline loops: CDR1 SGDLS, CDR2 YYNGEE. CDR3 DNA sequence: TGTGCCAGCAGCGTAAGCGGGAGGGTTTACAATGAGCAGTTCTTC. Its translation is CASSVSGRVYNEQFF.

The chain has TRBV13 and TRBJ2-1, with D tentatively TRBD2 (6 bases). The CDR3 contains 18 residues. Deletions cut 2 bases from V and 7 bases from J, with 24 bases between. Looked up from germline, CDR1 is PRHDT and CDR2 is FYEKMQ (reference sequence). This CDR3 is CASSLTLGGTPSPNEQFF. The DNA of the CDR3 is TGTGCCAGCAGCTTAACTCTGGGCGGGACTCCCTCTCCTAATGAGCAGTTCTTC.

The chain uses TRBV30 and TRBJ1-3; D gene unclear. Germline values: CDR1 GTSNPN, CDR2 SVGIG (reference sequence). The ends were cut back, 1 base at V and 4 bases at J, with 8 bases in the middle. This CDR3 spans 13 amino acids. The CDR3 coding sequence is TGTGCCTGGAGTGCTCAAGCGGGAAACACCATATATTTT. Its protein is CAWSAQAGNTIYF.

The chain recombines TRBV5-1 with TRBJ1-1, with a possible D match to TRBD1 (5 bases). The V gene's germline CDR1 is SGHRS and CDR2 YFSETQ. The CDR3 consists of 16 residues. Trimming removed 7 bases from V and 6 bases from J, with 25 bases in between. CDR3 region: CASEPELRGTGAEAFF. CDR3 bases: TGCGCCAGCGAACCGGAATTGAGGGGAACGGGGGCTGAAGCTTTCTTT. Full variable domain (remainder filled in from reference TRBV5-1 and TRBJ1-1): KAGVTQTPRYLIKTRGQQVTLSCSPISGHRSVSWYQQTPGQGLQFLFEYFSETQRNKGNFPGRFSGRQFSNSRSEMNVSTLELGDSALYLCASEPELRGTGAEAFFGQGTRLTVV.

The V call is TRBV18, the J call TRBJ1-3; 7 nucleotides match TRBD1. The CDR3 loop spans 16 amino acids. Germline-derived CDR1 and CDR2 are KGHSH and LQKENI. The V segment lost 0 bases and the J segment 1 base; nucleotides outside the gene matches: 3. The CDR3 sequence is CASSPPGTESGNTIYF. CDR3 DNA sequence: TGTGCCAGCTCACCACCGGGGACAGAGTCTGGAAACACCATATATTTT.

The chain recombines TRBV7-9 with TRBJ2-7; 9 bases are shared with TRBD1. Unmatched junction bases numbered 2, after V lost 1 base and J lost 4 bases. Germline lookup yields CDR1 SEHNR and CDR2 FQNEAQ (reference sequence). There are 14 residues in the CDR3. This CDR3 reads CASSLDRGLYEQYF. CDR3 nucleotides: TGTGCCAGCAGCTTAGACAGGGGGCTTTACGAGCAGTACTTC.

V is TRBV19 and J is TRBJ2-7; 7 bases map to TRBD2. V lost 4 bases to trimming and J lost 2 bases; unmatched junction nucleotides: 14. The CDR3 length is 17 residues. CDR1 is LNHDA and CDR2 is SQIVND in the germline V gene (reference sequence). CDR3 sequence: CASSRGGSAGVAYEQYF. The CDR3 nucleotides read TGTGCCAGTAGTAGGGGGGGGTCGGCGGGCGTAGCCTACGAGCAGTACTTC.

CDR3 nucleotide sequence: TGCGCCAGCAGCCAAGTAGGGACTGAAGAGACCCAGTACTTC. Amino acids: CASSQVGTEETQYF. The chain couples TRBV4-3 to TRBJ2-5; D is possibly TRBD2 (6 bases). Germline-derived CDR1 and CDR2 are LGHNA and YSLEER. This CDR3 spans 14 amino acids. V lost 1 base, J lost 3 bases, and 9 bases lay in between.

The V call is TRBV7-3, the J call TRBJ2-1; TRBD2 agrees at 11 bases. The CDR3 is 15 residues long. Trimming removed 1 base from V and 7 bases from J; junction bases left unmatched: 3. Germline assignment: CDR1 SGHTA and CDR2 FQGTGA. The CDR3 loop is CASSLIAGGKNEQFF. Here the CDR3 DNA reads TGTGCCAGCAGCTTAATAGCGGGAGGGAAGAATGAGCAGTTCTTC.

The chain is built from TRBV5-4 and TRBJ2-4; maybe TRBD1 (6 bases). This CDR3 has 13 residues. V was trimmed by 4 bases and J by 4 bases, leaving 9 bases between them. Per germline, CDR1 SGHNT and CDR2 YYREEE (reference sequence). This CDR3 is CASSPGQKNIQYF. The CDR3 coding sequence is TGTGCCAGCAGCCCAGGACAGAAAAACATTCAGTACTTC.

The chain joins TRBV28 to TRBJ2-3; tentative D call: TRBD2 (6 bases). V was cut by 3 bases and J by 1 base, with 11 bases left in between. Looked up from germline, CDR1 is MDHEN and CDR2 is SYDVKM. CDR3 length equals 15 residues. CDR3 nucleotide sequence: TGTGCCAGCAGTTTGATAGCGGACCGCACAGATACGCAGTATTTT. Amino acid sequence: CASSLIADRTDTQYF.

The rearrangement links TRBV6-5 to TRBJ1-3; D remains ambiguous. The CDR3 has 12 residues. In germline, CDR1 is MNHEY, CDR2 SVGAGI. Trimming took off 2 bases at V and 4 bases at J, with 3 bases between the two ends. Here the CDR3 reads CASSYPGNTIYF. In DNA form, the CDR3 reads TGTGCCAGCAGTTACCCGGGAAACACCATATATTTT.

This chain uses TRBV28 with TRBJ2-1; D might be TRBD1 (6 bases). The V gene's germline CDR1 is MDHEN and CDR2 SYDVKM. This CDR3 has 18 residues. Trimming shortened V by 5 bases and J by 7 bases, and 27 bases separated the two germline ends. In nucleotides, the CDR3 is TGTGCCAGCAGTCCCCATAACGGTAACGGACAGTGGACGAATGAGCAGTTCTTC. This sequence encodes CASSPHNGNGQWTNEQFF.

This sequence joins TRBV5-1 and TRBJ2-5; 10 positions match TRBD2. The CDR3 spans 14 residues. V trimming: 6 bases; J trimming: 5 bases; junction bases outside the gene matches: 7. Germline V gene sequence: CDR1 SGHRS, CDR2 YFSETQ. Here the CDR3 DNA reads TGCGCCAGCACTGCCGGGACTAGCGTTGAGACCCAGTACTTC. It specifies CASTAGTSVETQYF.

The chain links TRBV7-8 to TRBJ2-1, with D possibly TRBD1 on 6 matching bases. V lost 0 bases to trimming and J lost 4 bases, with 7 bases between them. The CDR3 covers 14 residues. The V gene's germline CDR1 is SGHVS and CDR2 FQNEAQ. CDR3 coding DNA: TGTGCCAGCAGCTTAGCGGGGACATACAATGAGCAGTTCTTC. It specifies CASSLAGTYNEQFF.

The chain carries TRBV9 and TRBJ1-1, with D possibly matching TRBD1 (5 bases). Per germline, CDR1 SGDLS and CDR2 YYNGEE. The CDR3 extends over 15 amino acids. V shed 3 bases and J shed 4 bases, with 16 bases lying between them. The CDR3 reads CASSATGEVGTEAFF. The CDR3 region has the DNA TGTGCCAGCAGCGCAACAGGAGAGGTGGGCACTGAAGCTTTCTTT.

The chain has TRBV4-1 and TRBJ1-5; TRBD1 might be the D (5 bases). V was trimmed by 0 bases and J by 4 bases, leaving 13 bases between them. Germline V gene sequence: CDR1 MGHRA, CDR2 YSYEKL. This CDR3 is built from 16 residues. This CDR3 reads CASSQDVQGLNQPQHF. CDR3 bases: TGCGCCAGCAGCCAAGATGTTCAGGGTTTAAATCAGCCCCAGCATTTT.

V usage is TRBV5-6 and J usage is TRBJ2-1, with D possibly being TRBD1 (6 bases). V was clipped by 4 bases and J by 5 bases, with 19 bases between them. CDR3 length equals 16 residues. The V gene's germline CDR1 is SGHDT and CDR2 YYEEEE. CDR3 in amino acids: CASSGWARGQNNEQFF. The DNA of the CDR3 is TGTGCCAGCAGCGGGTGGGCCAGGGGCCAAAACAATGAGCAGTTCTTC.